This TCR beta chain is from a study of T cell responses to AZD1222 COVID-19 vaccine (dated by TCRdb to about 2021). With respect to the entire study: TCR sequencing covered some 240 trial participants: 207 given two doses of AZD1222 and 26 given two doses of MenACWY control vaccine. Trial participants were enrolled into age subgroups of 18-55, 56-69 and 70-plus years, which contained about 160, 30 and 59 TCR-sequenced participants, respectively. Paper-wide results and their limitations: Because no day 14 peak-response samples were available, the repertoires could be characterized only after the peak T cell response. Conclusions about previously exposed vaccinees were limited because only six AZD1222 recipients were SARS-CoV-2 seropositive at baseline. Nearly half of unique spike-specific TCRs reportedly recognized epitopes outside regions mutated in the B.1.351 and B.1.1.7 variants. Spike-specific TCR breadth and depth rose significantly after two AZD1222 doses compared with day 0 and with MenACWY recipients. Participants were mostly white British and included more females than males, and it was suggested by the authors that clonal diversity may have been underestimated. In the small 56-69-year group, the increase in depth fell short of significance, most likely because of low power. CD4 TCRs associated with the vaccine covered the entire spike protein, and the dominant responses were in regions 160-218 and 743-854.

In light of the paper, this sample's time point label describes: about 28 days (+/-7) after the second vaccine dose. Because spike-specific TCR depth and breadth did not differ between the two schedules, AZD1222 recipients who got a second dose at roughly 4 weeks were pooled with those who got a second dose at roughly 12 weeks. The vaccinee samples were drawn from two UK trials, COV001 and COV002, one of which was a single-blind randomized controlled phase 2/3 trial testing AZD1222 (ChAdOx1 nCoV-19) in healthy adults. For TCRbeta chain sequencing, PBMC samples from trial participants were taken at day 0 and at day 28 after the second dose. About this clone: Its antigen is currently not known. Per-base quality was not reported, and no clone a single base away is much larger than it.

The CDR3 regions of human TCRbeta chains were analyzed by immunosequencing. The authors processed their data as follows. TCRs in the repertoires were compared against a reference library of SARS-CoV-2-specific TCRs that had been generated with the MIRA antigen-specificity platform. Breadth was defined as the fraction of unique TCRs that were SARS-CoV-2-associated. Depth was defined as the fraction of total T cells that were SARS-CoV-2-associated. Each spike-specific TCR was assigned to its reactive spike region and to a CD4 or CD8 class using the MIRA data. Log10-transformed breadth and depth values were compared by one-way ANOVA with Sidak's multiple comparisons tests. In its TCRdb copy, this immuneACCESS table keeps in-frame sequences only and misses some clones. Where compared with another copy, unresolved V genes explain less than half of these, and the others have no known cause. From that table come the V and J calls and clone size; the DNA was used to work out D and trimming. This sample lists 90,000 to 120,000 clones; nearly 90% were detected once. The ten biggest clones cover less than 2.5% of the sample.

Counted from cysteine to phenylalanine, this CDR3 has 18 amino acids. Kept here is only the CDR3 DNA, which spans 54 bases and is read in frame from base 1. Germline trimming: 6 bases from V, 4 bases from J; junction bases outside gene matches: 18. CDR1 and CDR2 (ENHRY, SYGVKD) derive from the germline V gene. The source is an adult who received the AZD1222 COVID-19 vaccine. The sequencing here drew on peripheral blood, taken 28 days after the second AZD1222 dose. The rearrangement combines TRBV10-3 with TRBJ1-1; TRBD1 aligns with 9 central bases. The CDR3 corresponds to CAISEFPGQGQGSTEAFF. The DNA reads TGTGCCATCAGCGAATTCCCGGGACAGGGTCAGGGGAGCACTGAAGCTTTCTTT.